These 32 T cell receptor beta chains were sequenced from one sample in a study of T cell repertoires in cytomegalovirus infection. Their antigens remain unidentified. MiXCR was run by TCRdb on the reads, yielding one entry per CDR3 protein. This sample has 45,000 to 55,000 distinct CDR3 sequences, with about a fifth found just once. The source material was CD8+ T cells from cultured PBMCs, sampled from culture after CMV antigen stimulation. These TCRs come from a human donor in good health (CMV status not recorded). Some clones in this sample may be carry-over from other donors' samples.

This clonotype was seen more than once but under ten times. V usage is TRBV7-2 and J usage is TRBJ2-7; tentatively, D is TRBD1 or TRBD2 (5 bases each). The CDR3 sequence is 15 residues long. Germline V lookup: CDR1 SGHTA, CDR2 FQGNSA. Trimming removed 4 bases from V and 5 bases from J, with 18 bases in between. CDR3 region: CASSYRGAGSHEQYF. CDR3 sequence (DNA): TGTGCCAGCAGCTATAGAGGGGCAGGGTCCCACGAGCAGTACTTC. The full variable domain, its missing parts supplied by reference TRBV7-2 and TRBJ2-7, is GAGVSQSPSNKVTEKGKDVELRCDPISGHTALYWYRQSLGQGLEFLIYFQGNSAPDKSGLPSDRFSAERTGGSVSTLTIQRTQQEDSAVYLCASSYRGAGSHEQYFGPGTRLTVT.

In DNA, the CDR3 is TGTGCCAGCAGTTACTCGAGAGACTACAATGAGCAGTTCTTC. It encodes CASSYSRDYNEQFF. The rearrangement links TRBV6-2 or TRBV6-3 to TRBJ2-1, with unresolved D. Trimming left V 0 bases short and J 3 bases short, with 6 bases between. This CDR3 has 14 amino acids. Germline V gene lookup returns CDR1 MNHEY and CDR2 SVGEGT.

CDR3 sequence (DNA): TGTGCCACCAGCAGAGAACGTCGAGGTGAAGCTTTCTTT. Its translation: CATSRERRGEAFF. The V and J genes are TRBV15 and TRBJ1-1; D is undetermined. V gave up 0 bases and J gave up 7 bases, with 9 bases separating them. This CDR3 has 13 residues. Per the germline V gene, CDR1 is LNHNV and CDR2 is YYDKDF (reference sequence).

The rearrangement joins TRBV6-5 to TRBJ1-1, with D unresolved. In germline, CDR1 is MNHEY, CDR2 SVGAGI. Trimming stripped 5 bases from V and 0 bases from J, with 7 bases between. The CDR3 contains 13 residues. The CDR3 DNA reads TGTGCCAGCAGTCTACAGATGAACACTGAAGCTTTCTTT. Translated: CASSLQMNTEAFF.

This clonotype appeared a few times. The chain uses TRBV2 and TRBJ2-7; TRBD1 matches 7 bases. The CDR3 is 12 residues long. Germline trimming cut 10 bases from V and 6 bases from J; bases unmatched to any gene: 9. The germline V gene encodes CDR1 SNHLY and CDR2 FYNNEI. The CDR3: CAIRQGSVEQYF. The CDR3 DNA is TGTGCCATAAGACAGGGTTCGGTCGAGCAGTACTTC.

This clonotype turned up a few times. The rearrangement joins TRBV7-9 to TRBJ2-5; D is unresolved. CDR3 length equals 14 residues. Trimming took off 2 bases at V and 2 bases at J, with 9 bases between the two ends. Germline V gene sequence: CDR1 SEHNR, CDR2 FQNEAQ (reference sequence). This chain's CDR3 is CASSLLGEQETQYF. CDR3 sequence (DNA): TGTGCCAGCAGCTTATTGGGCGAGCAAGAGACCCAGTACTTC.

The V and J genes are TRBV7-2 and TRBJ2-7; D not certain. The V gene's germline CDR1 is SGHTA and CDR2 FQGNSA. Trimming shortened V by 5 bases and J by 1 base, and 9 bases separated the two germline ends. CDR3 size: 13 residues. CDR3 bases: TGTGCCAGCAGCAGCCAGGAGTCCTACGAGCAGTACTTC. Translated: CASSSQESYEQYF. The variable domain in full, with the rest retrieved from reference TRBV7-2 and TRBJ2-7, is GAGVSQSPSNKVTEKGKDVELRCDPISGHTALYWYRQSLGQGLEFLIYFQGNSAPDKSGLPSDRFSAERTGGSVSTLTIQRTQQEDSAVYLCASSSQESYEQYFGPGTRLTVT.

The chain has TRBV4-1 and TRBJ2-3, with 14 bases that match TRBD2. Per the germline V gene, CDR1 is MGHRA and CDR2 is YSYEKL. This CDR3 has 18 residues. V lost 3 bases to trimming and J lost 3 bases; unmatched junction nucleotides: 8. CDR3 in DNA: TGCGCCAGCAGCCACCTAGGGACTAGCGGGAGTAGGACAGATACGCAGTATTTT. This sequence encodes CASSHLGTSGSRTDTQYF.

This clonotype was detected a few times. The chain carries TRBV19 and TRBJ2-1, with D perhaps matching TRBD1 (5 bases). The CDR3 covers 13 residues. V lost 4 bases and J 6 bases, leaving 10 bases between the germline ends. Germline CDR1 is LNHDA and CDR2 is SQIVND (reference sequence). In nucleotides, the CDR3 is TGTGCCAGTAGTACACTTGGGGCCAATGAGCAGTTCTTC. This encodes CASSTLGANEQFF.

This clonotype was counted a few times. This chain connects TRBV7-9 to TRBJ2-1; 10 nucleotides align to TRBD1. CDR1 SEHNR and CDR2 FQNEAQ come from the germline V gene (reference sequence). The CDR3 consists of 15 residues. The J segment lost 6 bases and the V segment lost 4 bases, leaving 6 bases of the junction unmatched. The DNA for the CDR3 is TGTGCCAGCAGCTCGACAGGGGGCTATCCCAATGAGCAGTTCTTC. Protein: CASSSTGGYPNEQFF.

In this sample, this clonotype turned up a few times. The chain is built from TRBV7-2 and TRBJ1-1; D call uncertain. This CDR3 spans 15 amino acids. Looked up from germline, CDR1 is SGHTA and CDR2 is FQGNSA. The V and J ends lost 1 base and 1 base respectively, with 10 bases between them. The DNA for the CDR3 is TGTGCCAGCAGCTTAGGTCCGACCCGGAACACTGAAGCTTTCTTT. This encodes CASSLGPTRNTEAFF.

Note on this clonotype: The junction differs from germline at one of its ends, possibly a read error. The CDR3 loop is CAISEFPPGTKNTGELFF. In DNA form, the CDR3 reads TGTGCCATCAGTGAGTTTCCCCCCGGGACAAAGAACACCGGGGAGCTATTTTTT. The chain combines TRBV10-3 with TRBJ2-2; the D gene is possibly TRBD1 (6 bases). The CDR3 runs 18 residues. CDR1 is ENHRY and CDR2 is SYGVKD in the germline V gene.

The genes are TRBV7-8 and TRBJ2-7; 7 nucleotides agree with TRBD2. CDR1 SGHVS and CDR2 FQNEAQ come from the germline V gene. The CDR3 loop spans 17 amino acids. The V segment lost 5 bases and the J segment 6 bases; nucleotides outside the gene matches: 19. CDR3 loop: CASSPALCRGSYCEQYF. CDR3 nucleotides: TGTGCCAGCAGCCCAGCCCTCTGCCGCGGGAGCTACTGCGAGCAGTACTTC.

V is TRBV9 and J is TRBJ2-1, with 7 bases aligning to TRBD2. CDR1 and CDR2 from the germline V gene are SGDLS and YYNGEE. V was pared by 4 bases and J by 8 bases, with 15 bases of the junction left unmatched. CDR3 length: 16 amino acids. The DNA for the CDR3 is TGTGCCAGCAGCCCCAGCGGAGGGAGGGCGGTGGATGAGCAGTTCTTC. As protein: CASSPSGGRAVDEQFF.

This clonotype occurred a few times. The rearrangement links TRBV6-2 or TRBV6-3 to TRBJ1-4; no definite D call. CDR3 length: 16 residues. V was clipped by 2 bases and J by 4 bases, with 14 bases between them. Germline CDR1 is MNHEY and CDR2 is SVGEGT. The CDR3 DNA reads as TGTGCCAGCAGTTACATCGGCGGTTTCGGTAATGAAAAACTGTTTTTT. Translation gives CASSYIGGFGNEKLFF.

This clonotype was seen a handful of times. The V and J genes are TRBV7-9 and TRBJ1-2; D is perhaps TRBD1 (5 bases). The CDR3 covers 14 residues. The V end was cut by 5 bases, the J end by 6 bases, with 16 bases between. Germline V CDR1 and CDR2: SEHNR, FQNEAQ (reference sequence). The CDR3 spells CASSPRDHRNGYTF. Here the CDR3 DNA reads TGTGCCAGCAGCCCCCGGGACCACCGAAATGGCTACACCTTC.

The chain recombines TRBV7-9 with TRBJ2-1; TRBD1 aligns across 9 bases. With V trimmed by 5 bases and J by 4 bases, 3 bases remained unmatched. The CDR3 loop spans 14 amino acids. Germline loops: CDR1 SEHNR, CDR2 FQNEAQ (reference sequence). CDR3 coding DNA: TGTGCCAGCAGCCGGGGACAGGGTTACAATGAGCAGTTCTTC. As protein: CASSRGQGYNEQFF.

V usage is TRBV7-2 and J usage is TRBJ1-3; 8 bases align to TRBD1. V was clipped by 10 bases and J by 5 bases; unmatched bases: 4. CDR1 and CDR2 from the germline V gene are SGHTA and FQGNSA. This CDR3 contains 12 residues. The CDR3 here is CATQGARNTIYF. CDR3 in DNA: TGTGCCACCCAGGGGGCTAGAAACACCATATATTTT.

The sample holds a few counts of this clonotype. The genes are TRBV7-2 and TRBJ2-4, with TRBD2 matching over 9 bases. Germline V gene sequence: CDR1 SGHTA, CDR2 FQGNSA. The V and J ends lost 3 bases and 6 bases, in that order; junction bases with no gene match: 6. The CDR3 has 15 residues. The CDR3 loop reads CASSLSSGEGNIQYF. The CDR3 region has the DNA TGTGCCAGCAGCTTGTCTAGCGGGGAGGGAAACATTCAGTACTTC. Using reference TRBV7-2 and TRBJ2-4 for the parts outside the CDR3, the full variable domain is GAGVSQSPSNKVTEKGKDVELRCDPISGHTALYWYRQSLGQGLEFLIYFQGNSAPDKSGLPSDRFSAERTGGSVSTLTIQRTQQEDSAVYLCASSLSSGEGNIQYFGAGTRLSVL.

The CDR3 reads CASSRPTGAHSGELFF. The CDR3 bases are TGCGCCAGCAGCCGACCGACAGGGGCGCATTCCGGGGAGCTGTTTTTT. The V gene is TRBV4-1, the J gene TRBJ2-2, with 8 bases aligning to TRBD1. V lost 4 bases to trimming and J lost 6 bases; unmatched junction nucleotides: 10. The CDR3 sequence is 16 residues long. Per the germline V gene, CDR1 is MGHRA and CDR2 is YSYEKL.

The chain carries TRBV12-3 or TRBV12-4 and TRBJ2-5, with 8 bases identical to TRBD2. The CDR3 totals 13 residues. The V segment lost 4 bases and the J segment 4 bases; nucleotides outside the gene matches: 2. The CDR3 is CASSYGRGETQYF. CDR3 nucleotide sequence: TGTGCCAGCAGTTACGGGAGGGGAGAGACCCAGTACTTC.

The chain links TRBV7-6 to TRBJ1-1; no reliable D call. There are 14 residues in the CDR3. Germline V gene lookup returns CDR1 SGHVS and CDR2 FNYEAQ. Deletions cut 5 bases from V and 0 bases from J, with 10 bases between. The CDR3 here is CASSPQPMNTEAFF. The CDR3 coding sequence is TGTGCCAGCAGCCCCCAGCCGATGAACACTGAAGCTTTCTTT. Combining the CDR3 with reference TRBV7-6 and TRBJ1-1 gives the whole variable domain GAGVSQSPRYKVTKRGQDVALRCDPISGHVSLYWYRQALGQGPEFLTYFNYEAQQDKSGLPNDRFSAERPEGSISTLTIQRTEQRDSAMYRCASSPQPMNTEAFFGQGTRLTVV.

This clonotype turned up a few times. The chain is built from TRBV7-8 and TRBJ2-3; D unclear. Germline lookup yields CDR1 SGHVS and CDR2 FQNEAQ. V lost 5 bases and J 6 bases, leaving 12 bases between the germline ends. This CDR3 comprises 13 residues. The CDR3 DNA is TGTGCCAGCAGCCAGGAAGGAGTTGATACGCAGTATTTT. Translation gives CASSQEGVDTQYF.

The CDR3 nucleotides are TGTGCCAGCAGCTTAGAGGCACTGGGGCTAGCCAAAAACATTCAGTACTTC. Amino acids: CASSLEALGLAKNIQYF. The V gene is TRBV7-8, the J gene TRBJ2-4, with D perhaps matching TRBD1 (5 bases). The CDR3 contains 17 residues. In germline, CDR1 is SGHVS, CDR2 FQNEAQ. V lost 1 base, J lost 0 bases, and 13 bases lay in between.

In this sample, this clonotype turned up a few times. This sequence joins TRBV9 and TRBJ1-4; unclear D gene. Germline V gives CDR1 SGDLS, CDR2 YYNGEE. V was shortened by 0 bases and J by 1 base, with 4 bases between the two germline ends. The CDR3 sequence is 14 residues long. The CDR3 reads CASSVAGTNEKLFF. The CDR3 DNA reads TGTGCCAGCAGCGTAGCAGGAACTAATGAAAAACTGTTTTTT.

This clonotype was observed a few times. This sequence joins TRBV7-8 and TRBJ2-3; possible D gene TRBD2, 5 bases. Looked up from germline, CDR1 is SGHVS and CDR2 is FQNEAQ. V shed 5 bases and J shed 2 bases, with 11 bases lying between them. The CDR3 extends over 14 amino acids. CDR3 in amino acids: CASSTYGLTDTQYF. The DNA for the CDR3 is TGTGCCAGCAGCACCTATGGACTCACAGATACGCAGTATTTT. Supplemented by reference TRBV7-8 and TRBJ2-3, the full variable domain reads GAGVSQSPRYKVAKRGQDVALRCDPISGHVSLFWYQQALGQGPEFLTYFQNEAQLDKSGLPSDRFFAERPEGSVSTLKIQRTQQEDSAVYLCASSTYGLTDTQYFGPGTRLTVL.

V usage is TRBV6-2 or TRBV6-3 and J usage is TRBJ2-1; 7 positions match TRBD2. This CDR3 has 17 amino acids. The V gene end was trimmed by 4 bases and the J gene end by 0 bases; junction bases not matched to a gene: 9. From germline, CDR1 is MNHEY and CDR2 SVGEGT. This chain's CDR3 is CASSFSPGGGSYNEQFF. The CDR3, as DNA: TGTGCCAGCAGTTTCTCCCCTGGCGGGGGCTCCTACAATGAGCAGTTCTTC.

This clonotype was detected a few times. V is TRBV20-1 and J is TRBJ2-4, with a tentative D call TRBD2 (6 bases). Trimming removed 0 bases from V and 0 bases from J, with 15 bases in between. The CDR3 extends over 17 amino acids. CDR1 and CDR2 (germline): DFQATT, SNEGSKA (reference sequence). CDR3 loop: CSARDFAGSLAKNIQYF. The CDR3 DNA sequence: TGCAGTGCTAGAGATTTTGCCGGGAGCCTAGCCAAAAACATTCAGTACTTC.

The chain is built from TRBV12-3 or TRBV12-4 and TRBJ2-7, with a possible D match to TRBD1 (6 bases). The germline V and J ends were trimmed by 5 bases and 2 bases, with 10 bases remaining between them. The CDR3 has 13 amino acids. The CDR3 nucleotides are TGTGCCAGCAGTCAAGGACAGACCTACGAGCAGTACTTC. Translation: CASSQGQTYEQYF.

The chain employs TRBV7-8 and TRBJ2-5; 8 bases match TRBD1. The CDR3 loop spans 14 amino acids. In germline, CDR1 is SGHVS, CDR2 FQNEAQ. The V gene end was trimmed by 3 bases and the J gene end by 5 bases; junction bases not matched to a gene: 5. In DNA, the CDR3 is TGTGCCAGCAGCTTCAGGGGGCATTCGGAGACCCAGTACTTC. As protein: CASSFRGHSETQYF.

This clonotype was observed a few times. The rearrangement joins TRBV6-5 to TRBJ2-3, with 7 nucleotides matching TRBD2. CDR1 is MNHEY, CDR2 SVGAGI, per germline. This CDR3 contains 13 residues. The ends lost 6 bases at V and 7 bases at J; junction bases unmatched: 7. CDR3: CASSPEGGNTQYF. CDR3 nucleotide sequence: TGTGCCAGCAGCCCCGAGGGAGGGAATACGCAGTATTTT.

This clonotype has at least ten counts. V and J are TRBV7-8 and TRBJ2-7, with D maybe TRBD2 (5 bases). The CDR3 has 16 residues. Germline CDR1 reads SGHVS; CDR2 reads FQNEAQ. V was clipped by 0 bases and J by 3 bases, with 15 bases between them. The CDR3 DNA follows: TGTGCCAGCAGCTTAGCGCCGGGGAGCCTAGTCTACGAGCAGTACTTC. Translating it yields CASSLAPGSLVYEQYF.